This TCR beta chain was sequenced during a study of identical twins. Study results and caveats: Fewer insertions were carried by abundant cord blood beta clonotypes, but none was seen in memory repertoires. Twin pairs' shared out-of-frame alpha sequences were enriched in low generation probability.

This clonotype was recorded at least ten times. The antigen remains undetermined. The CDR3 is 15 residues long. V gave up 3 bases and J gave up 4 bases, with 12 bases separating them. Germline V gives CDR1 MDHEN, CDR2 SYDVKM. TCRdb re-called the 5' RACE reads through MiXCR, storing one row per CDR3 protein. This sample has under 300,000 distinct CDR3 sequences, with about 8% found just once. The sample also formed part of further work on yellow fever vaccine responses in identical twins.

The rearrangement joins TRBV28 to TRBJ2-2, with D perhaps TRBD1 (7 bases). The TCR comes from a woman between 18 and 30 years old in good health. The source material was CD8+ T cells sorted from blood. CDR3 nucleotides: TGTGCCAGCAGTTTTGCAGGGGGGTTCACCGGGGAGCTGTTTTTT. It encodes CASSFAGGFTGELFF.